The next 29 T cell receptor beta chains were all read from a single sample in a study of T cell changes during pregnancy in multiple sclerosis. TCRdb's table, derived via immunoSEQ multiplex PCR, lists solely in-frame clones and lacks some. The profile covers approximately 66,000 clones, with roughly 90% appearing a single time and under 6% taken by the ten largest. Sequencing used CD8+ T cells from peripheral blood mononuclear cells, obtained before pregnancy. The receptor set was obtained from a female donor with multiple sclerosis, enrolled in a pregnancy study.

The V and J genes are TRBV7-3 and TRBJ2-1, with 9 bases that match TRBD2. Germline V gives CDR1 SGHTA, CDR2 FQGTGA. Trimming at V came to 5 bases and at J to 5 bases, leaving 10 bases not matched to a gene. The length of the CDR3 is 16 residues. The CDR3 loop reads CASSPDASGENNEQFF. CDR3 DNA: TGTGCCAGCAGCCCCGACGCTAGCGGGGAAAACAATGAGCAGTTCTTC.

The chain links TRBV19 to TRBJ1-5, with 10 bases identical to TRBD1. The CDR3 runs to 14 residues. Germline V gene data show CDR1 as LNHDA and CDR2 as SQIVND (reference sequence). Germline trimming cut 11 bases from V and 0 bases from J; bases unmatched to any gene: 4. CDR3 in amino acids: CAAGTGDSNQPQHF. CDR3 nucleotide sequence: TGTGCCGCAGGGACAGGGGATAGCAATCAGCCCCAGCATTTT.

The table lists this clone with a count of one. This chain uses TRBV7-6 with TRBJ2-5; 7 nucleotides line up with TRBD1. V trimming: 3 bases; J trimming: 1 base; junction bases outside the gene matches: 5. Germline assignment: CDR1 SGHVS and CDR2 FNYEAQ. The length of the CDR3 is 15 residues. The CDR3 sequence: CASSFLGTVQETQYF. DNA of the CDR3: TGTGCCAGCAGCTTCCTCGGGACAGTCCAAGAGACCCAGTACTTC.

The chain has TRBV10-3 and TRBJ1-2; TRBD1 agrees at 7 bases. The germline gives CDR1 ENHRY, CDR2 SYGVKD. V was clipped by 3 bases and J by 4 bases; unmatched bases: 8. The CDR3 runs to 15 residues. CDR3 amino acids: CAISDLQGLAYGYTF. CDR3 in DNA: TGTGCCATCAGTGATTTACAGGGGCTCGCCTATGGCTACACCTTC.

The CDR3 region is CASRGAGTGELFF. The CDR3 nucleotides are TGTGCCAGCAGAGGGGCGGGGACCGGGGAGCTGTTTTTT. V usage is TRBV25-1 and J usage is TRBJ2-2; tentatively, D is TRBD2 (6 bases). Per the germline V gene, CDR1 is MGHDK and CDR2 is SYGVNS. This CDR3 has 13 amino acids. Trimming left V 6 bases short and J 5 bases short, with 10 bases between.

V and J are TRBV4-2 and TRBJ2-5; 10 positions agree with TRBD2. The CDR3 runs 18 residues. V gave up 1 base and J gave up 9 bases; unmatched junction bases: 17. Germline loops: CDR1 LGHNA, CDR2 YNFKEQ. CDR3 region: CASSQAGASGGLEVAQYF. CDR3 in DNA: TGTGCCAGCAGCCAAGCTGGGGCTAGCGGGGGCCTTGAGGTGGCCCAGTACTTC.

The CDR3 bases are TGTGCCAGTAGTGGGGACAGGGGGCCCCACGAGCAGTACTTC. This codes for CASSGDRGPHEQYF. The chain combines TRBV19 with TRBJ2-7, with 12 bases that match TRBD1. V lost 5 bases, J lost 5 bases, and 4 bases stayed unmatched. The CDR3 has 14 residues. From germline, CDR1 is LNHDA and CDR2 SQIVND (reference sequence).

This CDR3 is CSVVLANTEAFF. In DNA form, the CDR3 reads TGCAGCGTTGTATTGGCGAACACTGAAGCTTTCTTT. The rearrangement uses TRBV29-1 and TRBJ1-1; no clear D gene. The V gene lost 4 bases and the J gene lost 1 base, with 7 bases spanning the gap. Germline CDR1 and CDR2: SQVTM and ANQGSEA. The CDR3 has 12 residues.

This chain links TRBV7-3 with TRBJ2-7, with D possibly being TRBD2 (6 bases). Germline CDR1 is SGHTA and CDR2 is FQGTGA. The CDR3 is 13 residues long. With 5 bases removed from V and 6 bases from J, the gap between germline ends came to 14 bases. The chain's CDR3 is CASSPSLGGEQYF. CDR3 DNA sequence: TGTGCCAGCAGCCCTAGTCTCGGGGGCGAGCAGTACTTC.

This clone was picked up one time. The V call is TRBV19, the J call TRBJ2-7; maybe TRBD2 (6 bases). In germline, CDR1 is LNHDA, CDR2 SQIVND (reference sequence). Trimming pared 11 bases from V and 0 bases from J, leaving 14 bases between. The CDR3 extends over 13 amino acids. Written as DNA, the CDR3 is TGTGCCGTCTCGCCCGGGGGCTCCTACGAGCAGTACTTC. It translates to CAVSPGGSYEQYF. Together with reference TRBV19 and TRBJ2-7, the CDR3 gives the full variable domain: DGGITQSPKYLFRKEGQNVTLSCEQNLNHDAMYWYRQDPGQGLRLIYYSQIVNDFQKGDIAEGYSVSREKKESFPLTVTSAQKNPTAFYLCAVSPGGSYEQYFGPGTRLTVT.

The chain couples TRBV27 to TRBJ2-7, with 8 bases that match TRBD1. CDR1 and CDR2 from the germline V gene are MNHEY and SMNVEV (reference sequence). J lost 2 bases, V lost 6 bases, and 9 bases had no gene match. CDR3 length: 15 residues. The CDR3 reads CASRLGQGATYEQYF. CDR3 coding DNA: TGTGCCAGCAGACTCGGGCAGGGGGCGACCTACGAGCAGTACTTC.

This sequence joins TRBV7-3 and TRBJ2-2; 7 nucleotides align to TRBD1. The V gene end was trimmed by 5 bases and the J gene end by 4 bases; junction bases not matched to a gene: 7. The CDR3 runs to 15 residues. Germline CDR1 and CDR2: SGHTA and FQGTGA. The DNA for the CDR3 is TGTGCCAGCAGCCCCCCCACAGGGGCCACCGGGGAGCTGTTTTTT. Translating gives CASSPPTGATGELFF.

V and J are TRBV5-4 and TRBJ2-1; possible D gene TRBD2, 6 bases. Germline V CDR1 and CDR2: SGHNT, YYREEE (reference sequence). Between the trimmed V and J ends, which lost 4 bases and 2 bases, there was a span of 16 bases. The CDR3 totals 16 residues. CDR3 DNA sequence: TGTGCCAGCAGCCGAACGGGACTCGGAGCCTACAATGAGCAGTTCTTC. Its translation: CASSRTGLGAYNEQFF.

The chain recombines TRBV2 with TRBJ2-5; unclear D gene. V lost 7 bases to trimming and J lost 5 bases, with 8 bases between them. The CDR3 length is 11 residues. Germline CDR1 SNHLY, CDR2 FYNNEI. In nucleotides, the CDR3 is TGTGCCAGCACACGGGTCGAGACCCAGTACTTC. Translating gives CASTRVETQYF.

The gene calls are TRBV7-2 and TRBJ2-7, with TRBD1 matching 10 bases. Trimming removed 2 bases from V and 6 bases from J; junction bases left unmatched: 4. CDR1 and CDR2 (germline): SGHTA, FQGNSA. The CDR3 is made up of 14 amino acids. CDR3 nucleotides: TGTGCCAGCAGCTTATGGGACAGGGGAGGCGAGCAGTACTTC. This encodes CASSLWDRGGEQYF. Looking up the rest from reference TRBV7-2 and TRBJ2-7 gives the full variable domain: GAGVSQSPSNKVTEKGKDVELRCDPISGHTALYWYRQSLGQGLEFLIYFQGNSAPDKSGLPSDRFSAERTGGSVSTLTIQRTQQEDSAVYLCASSLWDRGGEQYFGPGTRLTVT.

J is TRBJ2-5 and V is TRBV5-6; TRBD2 matches at 9 bases. This CDR3 comprises 15 residues. The ends lost 0 bases at V and 3 bases at J; junction bases unmatched: 3. Germline CDR1 reads SGHDT; CDR2 reads YYEEEE. The DNA of the CDR3 is TGTGCCAGCAGCTTGGTGGGCGGGGGGGAAGAGACCCAGTACTTC. This encodes CASSLVGGGEETQYF.

The rearrangement links TRBV6-4 to TRBJ1-2; no clear D gene. The V end lost 4 bases, the J end lost 3 bases, and 12 bases lay between the germline ends. CDR1 MRHNA and CDR2 SNTAGT come from the germline V gene. This CDR3 contains 14 residues. DNA of the CDR3: TGTGCCAGCAGTGTTACTCTCGGGGACTATGGCTACACCTTC. Its translation: CASSVTLGDYGYTF.

This clone was detected only once. The V gene is TRBV9, the J gene TRBJ1-1, with 12 bases matching TRBD1. This CDR3 spans 17 amino acids. Germline trimming cut 3 bases from V and 6 bases from J; bases unmatched to any gene: 12. Per the germline V gene, CDR1 is SGDLS and CDR2 is YYNGEE. CDR3 nucleotide sequence: TGTGCCAGCAGCGAGACGGTGGGGACAGGGGGCTTCGCTGAAGCTTTCTTT. It translates to CASSETVGTGGFAEAFF.

The chain links TRBV10-1 to TRBJ2-7; 9 bases line up with TRBD1. The CDR3 length is 15 residues. Losses at the gene ends were 3 bases for V and 5 bases for J; bases not matched to a gene: 8. CDR1 and CDR2 from the germline V gene are WNHNN and SYGVQD (reference sequence). CDR3 amino acids: CASSDTGTGRNEQYF. The CDR3 DNA is TGCGCCAGCAGTGATACCGGGACAGGGAGGAACGAGCAGTACTTC.

The chain employs TRBV6-5 and TRBJ1-5; possible D gene TRBD1, 6 bases. Germline lookup yields CDR1 MNHEY and CDR2 SVGAGI. Trimming stripped 6 bases from V and 5 bases from J, with 14 bases between. The CDR3 spans 14 residues. The CDR3 loop reads CASSLQQGDQPQHF. DNA of the CDR3: TGTGCCAGCAGCCTCCAACAGGGTGATCAGCCCCAGCATTTT.

This chain connects TRBV29-1 to TRBJ1-2, with TRBD1 matching 9 bases. The CDR3 has 16 residues. Per the germline V gene, CDR1 is SQVTM and CDR2 is ANQGSEA. Trimming cost V 4 bases and J 1 base; bases outside gene matches: 10. The CDR3 DNA is TGCAGCGTTGCATTGGAAAGGGGACAGGGTAACTATGGCTACACCTTC. The encoded protein is CSVALERGQGNYGYTF.

This chain links TRBV6-4 with TRBJ2-3; 7 bases line up with TRBD2. Losses at the gene ends were 2 bases for V and 1 base for J; bases not matched to a gene: 3. The CDR3 length is 15 residues. Looked up from germline, CDR1 is MRHNA and CDR2 is SNTAGT. CDR3 nucleotides: TGTGCCAGCAGTGACGCTGCGGGGGGCACAGATACGCAGTATTTT. Its protein is CASSDAAGGTDTQYF.

This clone has only one observation. The chain links TRBV7-6 to TRBJ1-1, with no clear D. V was pared by 3 bases and J by 7 bases, with 15 bases between. Looked up from germline, CDR1 is SGHVS and CDR2 is FNYEAQ. This CDR3 is 14 amino acids long. CDR3 coding DNA: TGTGCCAGCAGCTTTTCGGGCGGGCGCGGTGAAGCTTTCTTT. This encodes CASSFSGGRGEAFF.

This chain connects TRBV19 to TRBJ2-5; a weak D match, TRBD2 (5 bases). The length of the CDR3 is 15 residues. The germline V gene has CDR1 LNHDA and CDR2 SQIVND (reference sequence). The V gene lost 5 bases and the J gene lost 1 base, with 14 bases spanning the gap. The DNA of the CDR3 is TGTGCCAGTAGTCCCATCGGAGGAGTCCAAGAGACCCAGTACTTC. It yields the protein CASSPIGGVQETQYF.

The chain has TRBV19 and TRBJ1-2; D remains unclear. Germline V CDR1 and CDR2: LNHDA, SQIVND (reference sequence). The CDR3 covers 12 residues. V was trimmed by 11 bases and J by 7 bases, leaving 17 bases between them. The CDR3: CALGPGEGGYTF. The DNA of the CDR3 is TGTGCCCTTGGGCCGGGCGAGGGTGGCTACACCTTC.

The rearrangement joins TRBV18 to TRBJ2-3; D is possibly TRBD1 (6 bases). This CDR3 has 15 amino acids. With 7 bases removed from V and 0 bases from J, the gap between germline ends came to 14 bases. Per the germline V gene, CDR1 is KGHSH and CDR2 is LQKENI. The CDR3 spells CASYTTGKSTDTQYF. Written as DNA, the CDR3 is TGTGCCAGCTACACGACAGGAAAAAGCACAGATACGCAGTATTTT.

The chain has TRBV7-6 and TRBJ2-3; a weak D match, TRBD2 (5 bases). The germline V gene has CDR1 SGHVS and CDR2 FNYEAQ. CDR3 length equals 14 residues. V gave up 0 bases and J gave up 3 bases, with 7 bases separating them. The CDR3 nucleotides are TGTGCCAGCAGCTTAGCCAGAGGGACAGATACGCAGTATTTT. As protein: CASSLARGTDTQYF.

The chain links TRBV6-5 to TRBJ1-2, with 8 positions matching TRBD1. This CDR3 contains 15 residues. Unmatched junction bases numbered 10, after V lost 5 bases and J lost 5 bases. CDR1 is MNHEY, CDR2 SVGAGI, per germline. The CDR3: CASSKGQGLFYGYTF. CDR3 coding DNA: TGTGCCAGCAGTAAAGGACAGGGCCTTTTTTATGGCTACACCTTC.

The chain employs TRBV29-1 and TRBJ2-5, with D perhaps matching TRBD2 (6 bases). The CDR3 contains 14 residues. The V end was cut by 4 bases, the J end by 5 bases, with 17 bases between. The germline gives CDR1 SQVTM, CDR2 ANQGSEA. CDR3 loop: CSVGGDPLGETQYF. In DNA form, the CDR3 reads TGCAGCGTTGGCGGGGACCCTCTGGGGGAGACCCAGTACTTC.